Listed below are T cell receptor beta chains from one sample, sequenced in a study of control samples from healthy donors and cancer patients. This table comes from immunoSEQ multiplex PCR, and its TCRdb copy is limited to in-frame clones, with some not included. Of roughly 99,000 clones in the sample, 82% were seen once. The sample consisted of blood. These receptors originate from a man in his fifties or sixties in good health. Both conserved end residues are part of each CDR3. Size is stated for part of the rows, as once, few or many counts, or as a class when the clone is expanded.

j_call v_call clone_size cdr3_aa
TRBJ1-6 TRBV19 NA CASSNRGPGYNSPLHF
TRBJ1-1 TRBV2 NA CASSLREEGTEAFF
TRBJ2-4 TRBV5-6 few CASSLGQGQNIQYF
TRBJ2-5 TRBV10-3 NA CAISETGTRLGETQYF
TRBJ1-1 TRBV4-2 few CASSQGLMNTEAFF
TRBJ1-4 TRBV11-2 NA CASSLGTAEKLFF
TRBJ2-5 TRBV7-8 NA CASSARTSGGMETQYF
TRBJ2-5 TRBV29-1 NA CSVMGGPYQETQYF
TRBJ1-6 TRBV30 NA CAWSDLTGQPYNSPLHF
TRBJ1-4 TRBV25-1 NA CASSEYFTSDEKLFF
TRBJ2-2 TRBV7-8 few CASSSQGAGNTGELFF
TRBJ2-3 TRBV7-8 NA CASSLVLAGSTDTQYF
TRBJ1-6 TRBV7-6 NA CASSAGYGGAGSPLHF
TRBJ2-3 TRBV4-1 NA CASSQVITGDGDTQYF
TRBJ2-1 TRBV7-9 NA CASSLVGNEQFF
TRBJ2-1 TRBV19 NA CASSGRAGPSYNEQFF
TRBJ2-2 TRBV19 NA CASSPPTSLSNTGELFF
TRBJ2-7 TRBV5-1 NA CASSLATGSEYF
TRBJ1-5 TRBV27 NA CASSPRTGGGNQPQHF
TRBJ1-1 TRBV9 NA CASSVRGDTEAFF
TRBJ2-1 TRBV27 NA CASSSAGESYNEQFF
TRBJ2-3 TRBV15 NA CATSRDLGSTDTQYF
TRBJ2-7 TRBV5-1 NA CASSLTGLAGYEQYF
TRBJ1-5 TRBV27 NA CASSLDSRYQPQHF
TRBJ2-7 TRBV10-3 NA CAIRGSPPFYEQYF
TRBJ1-3 TRBV7-2 NA CASSLTYSGNTIYF
TRBJ1-6 TRBV2 NA CASSPDRGLSPLHF
TRBJ2-7 TRBV24-1 NA CATSDLRNSSYEQYF
TRBJ2-7 TRBV6-5 NA CASSPSRDRAHAEYF
TRBJ1-1 TRBV29-1 NA CSVEARQWNTEAFF
TRBJ1-1 TRBV25-1 NA CASSELSGRGTEAFF
TRBJ1-5 TRBV15 once CATSRDQGVSNQPQHF
TRBJ2-3 TRBV4-1 once CASSQGTLLRGTDTQYF
TRBJ1-5 TRBV18 NA CASSQGNDGRGQPQHF
TRBJ2-5 TRBV7-3 NA CASSLRREETQYF
TRBJ2-7 TRBV24-1 few CATSDLGNPYEQYF
TRBJ1-2 TRBV2 NA CASSLGQGGNYGYTF
TRBJ2-3 TRBV29-1 NA CSVKTTDTQYF
TRBJ2-2 TRBV5-1 NA CASSSRRQGDTGELFF
TRBJ2-5 TRBV5-1 NA CASSLGRFAGKTQYF
TRBJ2-4 TRBV2 NA CASRPGLSDIQYF
TRBJ1-6 TRBV10-3 few CAISSGNSPLHF
TRBJ1-4 TRBV18 NA CASSTTGTDNEKLFF
TRBJ2-3 TRBV15 NA CATSRGPGPTDTQYF
TRBJ2-3 TRBV7-9 NA CASSFQESTDTQYF
TRBJ2-7 TRBV18 NA CASSPNPDSRQYF
TRBJ2-7 TRBV5-4 NA CASSQTRGHYEQYF
TRBJ2-1 TRBV12-3/TRBV12-4 NA CASSFLETGEVFF
TRBJ2-1 TRBV5-1 many CASSFGQGGHNEQFF
TRBJ1-1 TRBV19 few CATGGGRWSTEAFF
TRBJ2-1 TRBV19 NA CASSITAAGATYNEQFF
TRBJ2-5 TRBV28 NA CASSLQQQETQYF
TRBJ2-7 TRBV29-1 NA CSVSDRARGEQYF
TRBJ2-7 TRBV5-1 NA CASSPWGQGPYEQYF
TRBJ2-7 TRBV5-6 NA CASSRRLLEQYF
TRBJ2-1 TRBV20-1 NA CSASGAGSGNEQFF